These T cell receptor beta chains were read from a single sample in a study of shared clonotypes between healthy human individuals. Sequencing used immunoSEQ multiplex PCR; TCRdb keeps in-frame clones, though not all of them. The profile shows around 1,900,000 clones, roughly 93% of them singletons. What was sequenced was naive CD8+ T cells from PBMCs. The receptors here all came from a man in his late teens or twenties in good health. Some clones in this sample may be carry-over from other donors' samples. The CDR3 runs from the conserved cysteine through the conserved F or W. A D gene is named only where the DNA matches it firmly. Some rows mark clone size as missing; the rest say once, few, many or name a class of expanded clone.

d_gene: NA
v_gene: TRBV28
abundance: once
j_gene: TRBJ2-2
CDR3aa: CASSLAGGTGELFF
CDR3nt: TGTGCCAGCAGTTTGGCCGGAGGAACCGGGGAGCTGTTTTTT

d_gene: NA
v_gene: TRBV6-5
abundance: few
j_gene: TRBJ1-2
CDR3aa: CASLGGNYGYTF
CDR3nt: TGTGCCAGTCTCGGGGGAAACTATGGCTACACCTTC

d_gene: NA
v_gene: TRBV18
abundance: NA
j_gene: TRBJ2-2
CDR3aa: CASSPRFNQGNTGELFF
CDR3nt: TGTGCCAGCTCACCACGTTTCAATCAGGGAAACACCGGGGAGCTGTTTTTT

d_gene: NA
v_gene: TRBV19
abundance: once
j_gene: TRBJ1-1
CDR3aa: CATSGHVNTEAFF
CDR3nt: TGTGCCACCTCGGGACACGTGAACACTGAAGCTTTCTTT

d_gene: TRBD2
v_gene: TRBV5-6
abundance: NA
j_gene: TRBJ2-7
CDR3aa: CASSSGLAGGPLRAEQYF
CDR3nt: TGTGCCAGCAGCTCGGGACTAGCGGGAGGCCCTCTAAGAGCCGAGCAGTACTTC

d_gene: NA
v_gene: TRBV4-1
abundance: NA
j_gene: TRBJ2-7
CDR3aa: CASSQEVGFGVSYEQYF
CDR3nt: TGCGCCAGCAGCCAAGAAGTAGGGTTCGGGGTTTCCTACGAGCAGTACTTC

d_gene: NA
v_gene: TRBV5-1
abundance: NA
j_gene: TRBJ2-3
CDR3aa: CASSSDSRPPDTQYF
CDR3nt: TGCGCCAGCAGCTCTGACTCCCGACCCCCAGATACGCAGTATTTT

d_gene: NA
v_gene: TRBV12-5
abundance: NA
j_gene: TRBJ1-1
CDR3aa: CASGLVRGTQPNTEAFF
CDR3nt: TGTGCTAGTGGTTTGGTCCGAGGGACACAGCCGAACACTGAAGCTTTCTTT

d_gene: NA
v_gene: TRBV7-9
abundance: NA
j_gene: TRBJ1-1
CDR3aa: CASSLDRVNTEAFF
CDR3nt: TGTGCCAGCAGCTTAGACAGGGTGAACACTGAAGCTTTCTTT

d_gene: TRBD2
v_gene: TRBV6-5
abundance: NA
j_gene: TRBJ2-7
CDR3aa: CASSYAGGYYEQYF
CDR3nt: TGTGCCAGCAGTTACGCGGGGGGATATTACGAGCAGTACTTC

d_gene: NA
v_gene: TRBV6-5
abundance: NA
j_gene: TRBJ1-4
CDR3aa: CASSYGSPWAEKLFF
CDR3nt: TGTGCCAGCAGTTACGGGTCGCCCTGGGCTGAAAAACTGTTTTTT

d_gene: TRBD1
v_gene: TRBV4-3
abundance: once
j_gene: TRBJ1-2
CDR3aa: CASSQGVKTGFNYGYTF
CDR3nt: TGCGCCAGCAGCCAAGGCGTAAAGACAGGGTTTAACTATGGCTACACCTTC

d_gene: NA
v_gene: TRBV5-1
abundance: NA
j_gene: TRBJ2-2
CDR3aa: CASSAEGASAPGTGELFF
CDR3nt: TGCGCCAGCAGCGCGGAGGGGGCATCAGCACCCGGCACCGGGGAGCTGTTTTTT

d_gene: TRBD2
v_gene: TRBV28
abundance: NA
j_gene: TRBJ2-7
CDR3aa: CASSSALAGALGEQYF
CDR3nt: TGTGCCAGCAGTTCAGCACTAGCGGGAGCGTTGGGCGAGCAGTACTTC

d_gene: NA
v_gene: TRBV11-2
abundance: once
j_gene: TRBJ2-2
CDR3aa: CASRETEIANTGELFF
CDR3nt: TGTGCCAGCAGGGAGACAGAGATCGCGAACACCGGGGAGCTGTTTTTT

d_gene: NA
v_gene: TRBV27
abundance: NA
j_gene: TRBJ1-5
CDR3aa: CASSLRGRPGQPQHF
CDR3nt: TGTGCCAGCAGTTTACGGGGGCGACCGGGTCAGCCCCAGCATTTT

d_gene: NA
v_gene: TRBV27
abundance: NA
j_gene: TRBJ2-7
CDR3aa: CASSFRAGSSVYEQYF
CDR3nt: TGTGCCAGCAGTTTTAGGGCAGGTTCCTCCGTCTACGAGCAGTACTTC